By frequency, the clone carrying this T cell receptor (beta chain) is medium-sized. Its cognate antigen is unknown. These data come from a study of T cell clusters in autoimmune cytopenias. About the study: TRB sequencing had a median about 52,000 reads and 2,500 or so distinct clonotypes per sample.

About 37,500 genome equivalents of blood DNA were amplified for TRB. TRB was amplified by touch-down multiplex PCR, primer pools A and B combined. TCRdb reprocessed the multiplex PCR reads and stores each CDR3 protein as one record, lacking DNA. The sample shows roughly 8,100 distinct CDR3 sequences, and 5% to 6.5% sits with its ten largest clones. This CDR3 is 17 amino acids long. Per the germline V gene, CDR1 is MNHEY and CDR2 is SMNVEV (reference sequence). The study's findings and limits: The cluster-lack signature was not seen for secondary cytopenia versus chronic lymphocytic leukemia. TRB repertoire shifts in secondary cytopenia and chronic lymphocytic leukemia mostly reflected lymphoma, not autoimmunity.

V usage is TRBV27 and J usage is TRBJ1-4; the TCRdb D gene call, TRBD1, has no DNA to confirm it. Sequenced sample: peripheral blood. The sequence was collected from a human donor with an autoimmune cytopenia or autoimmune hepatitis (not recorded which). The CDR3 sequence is CASSLQALRGKSEKLFF.